This T cell receptor (beta chain) stems from a study of early T cells in non-severe SARS-CoV-2 infection. Whole-study context: The input, bulk RNA from unsorted whole blood, was sequenced, and chains were unpaired.

TCRdb reanalysed the 5' RACE reads using MiXCR and keeps one entry per CDR3 protein. Counted here are approximately 69,000 distinct CDR3 sequences, approximately 10% occurring once; the ten biggest clones make up 5.7%. This CDR3 region has 12 residues. Trimming removed 3 bases from V and 3 bases from J, with 4 bases in between. Per germline, CDR1 LGHDT and CDR2 YNNKEL (reference sequence). This clonotype was seen only a few times. The source of this sequence is an adult who was a healthcare worker with PCR-confirmed SARS-CoV-2 infection or an uninfected control (not recorded which). Here the sequenced sample was whole blood, taken at baseline. The rearrangement uses TRBV3-1 and TRBJ2-3, with D unclear. CDR3 DNA: TGTGCCAGCAGCCAGAGGACAGATACGCAGTATTTT. Translation: CASSQRTDTQYF.